The 20 T cell receptor delta chains given below trace back to one sample, sequenced in a study of gamma-delta chains in newborns, infants, children. With CATT, TCRdb re-called clones from the reads. The sample holds 5,500 to 6,500 delta-chain clones, about 0.42% seen once. Sequencing was done on a sample of blood. These receptors were collected from a child who was a newborn, infant or young child, either healthy, febrile or measles-vaccinated (not recorded which).

The table lists this clone with a few counts. The translation of this DNA and the TCRdb protein of a much larger clone differ at residue 14, probably owing to a read error; the protein shown here is translated from the DNA. V gene TRDV2 combines with J gene TRDJ1; 13 bases align to TRDD3. CDR3 length: 16 amino acids. Germline V gene sequence: CDR1 GEAIGNYY, CDR2 EKD. The CDR3 sequence: CACDILGDTYTDKPIF. The CDR3 nucleotides are TGTGCCTGTGACATACTGGGGGATACGTACACCGATAAACCCATCTTT.

This clone appeared a few times. The protein in TCRdb stems from a much larger clone and differs at residue 10 from this DNA's translation, likely a read error; here the protein is translated from the DNA. V and J are TRDV2 and TRDJ3; 11 nucleotides line up with TRDD3. V shed 2 bases and J 0 bases; nucleotides not matched to a gene: 5. This CDR3 spans 19 amino acids. CDR1 is GEAIGNYY, CDR2 EKD, per germline. The CDR3: CACDILGDNPSWDTRQMFF. The DNA of the CDR3 is TGTGCCTGTGACATACTGGGGGATAACCCCTCCTGGGACACCCGACAGATGTTTTTC.

As concerns this clone: This may arise from a read error, as a much more abundant clone is one base away. Different DNA sequences within this sample yield the same CDR3. V and J are TRDV2 and TRDJ3, with TRDD3 matching over 13 bases. The V gene's germline CDR1 is GEAIGNYY and CDR2 EKD. The CDR3 is made up of 20 amino acids. CDR3 bases: TGTGCCTGCGACACGTACTGGGGGATACGCAGCTCCTGGGACACCCGACAGATGTTTTTC. Translating it yields CACDTYWGIRSSWDTRQMFF.

This clone is termed medium-sized. This sequence joins TRDV3 and TRDJ4, with 10 bases identical to TRDD3. This CDR3 spans 14 amino acids. V was pared by 0 bases and J by 0 bases, with 4 bases of the junction left unmatched. Germline V gives CDR1 TVYSNPD, CDR2 GDNSRS (reference sequence). The CDR3 protein is CAFSYWGMARPLIF. Here the CDR3 DNA reads TGTGCCTTTAGCTACTGGGGGATGGCCAGACCCCTGATCTTT.

Comment on this clone: This DNA's translation differs at residue 11 from TCRdb's protein, which comes from a much larger clone; a read error is likely, and the protein shown is translated from the DNA. The chain uses TRDV2 and TRDJ3; 12 bases agree with TRDD3. In germline, CDR1 is GEAIGNYY, CDR2 EKD. After removal of 3 bases from V and 2 bases from J, the junction contained 7 bases not matched to a gene. The CDR3 has 19 amino acids. CDR3 loop: CACDVLGDTSPWDTRQMFF. Here the CDR3 DNA reads TGTGCCTGTGACGTACTGGGGGATACAAGCCCCTGGGACACCCGACAGATGTTTTTC.

For this clone: Only one base separates this from a far larger clonotype, so it likely reflects a read error. Other DNA sequences in this specimen translate into the identical CDR3. The chain joins TRDV2 to TRDJ1, with 10 bases aligning to TRDD3. Germline CDR1 and CDR2: GEAIGNYY and EKD. The CDR3 has 17 amino acids. V trimming: 0 bases; J trimming: 0 bases; junction bases outside the gene matches: 6. In nucleotides, the CDR3 is TGTGCCTGTGACACCGGGGGGGGATACGGGTACACCGATAAACTCATCTTT. As protein: CACDTGGGYGYTDKLIF.

A note on this clone: This likely traces to a read error, being one base from a far larger clone. Other DNA sequences in the sample encode the same CDR3. The V gene is TRDV2, the J gene TRDJ2; 12 bases match TRDD3. This CDR3 spans 16 amino acids. Germline V gene data show CDR1 as GEAIGNYY and CDR2 as EKD. CDR3 residues: CACDILGDTLTAQLFF. CDR3 nucleotides: TGTGCCTGTGACATACTGGGGGATACTTTGACAGCACAGCTCTTCTTT.

With respect to this clone: This likely stems from a read error, as it lies one base from a far larger clone. This chain uses TRDV2 with TRDJ3, with 7 bases identical to TRDD3. The CDR3 has 20 amino acids. In germline, CDR1 is GEAIGNYY, CDR2 EKD. The CDR3 sequence is CACDTVKGDPSSWDTRQTFF. CDR3 sequence (DNA): TGTGCCTGTGACACCGTAAAGGGGGATCCCAGCTCCTGGGACACCCGACAGACGTTTTTC.

In regard to this clone: This likely stems from a read error, as it lies one base from a far larger clone. The sample has other DNA sequences that encode this CDR3 too. This chain links TRDV2 with TRDJ3, with 12 nucleotides matching TRDD3. This CDR3 contains 19 residues. Looked up from germline, CDR1 is GEAIGNYY and CDR2 is EKD. CDR3 in amino acids: CACDSTGGYSSWDTRQMFF. Written as DNA, the CDR3 is TGTGCCTGTGACAGTACTGGGGGATACAGCTCCTGGGACACCCGGCAGATGTTTTTC.

With respect to this clone: A far larger clone lies a single base away; this is likely a read error. Other DNA sequences in the sample encode the same CDR3. V gene TRDV2 combines with J gene TRDJ3, with TRDD3 matching over 11 bases. In germline, CDR1 is GEAIGNYY, CDR2 EKD. J was trimmed by 0 bases and V by 0 bases; bases with no gene match: 0. The CDR3 covers 18 residues. The CDR3 DNA reads TGTGCCTGTGACACCACTGGGGGATACTCCTGGGACACCCGACAGATGTTTTTC. Amino acid sequence: CACDTTGGYSWDTRQMFF.

For this clone: The protein that TCRdb holds for this DNA derives from a much larger clone and differs from the translated DNA at residue 4, which likely indicates a read error; the protein shown here is translated from the DNA. This chain links TRDV2 with TRDJ3; D unclear. CDR1 is GEAIGNYY, CDR2 EKD, per germline. The CDR3 has 17 residues. The CDR3 sequence: CACGTVLSSWDTRQMFF. CDR3 DNA sequence: TGTGCCTGTGGCACCGTACTCAGCTCCTGGGACACCCGACAGATGTTTTTC.

This clone was counted a few times. For this DNA, TCRdb reports the protein of a much larger clone, which diverges at residue 4, most likely from a read error; the protein presented here is translated directly from the DNA. The chain joins TRDV2 to TRDJ3, with D uncertain. V lost 5 bases to trimming and J lost 0 bases, with 10 bases between them. Germline-derived CDR1 and CDR2 are GEAIGNYY and EKD. The CDR3 is made up of 16 amino acids. The CDR3 DNA sequence: TGTGCCTGTGGCACGATAAGCTCCTGGGACACCCGACAGATGTTTTTC. Translation: CACGTISSWDTRQMFF.

Note on this clone: Since a far larger clone is one base different, this is likely a read error. J is TRDJ3 and V is TRDV2; 8 positions match TRDD3. The ends lost 0 bases at V and 2 bases at J; junction bases unmatched: 5. CDR1 is GEAIGNYY, CDR2 EKD, per germline. The CDR3 is 18 residues long. The CDR3 nucleotides are TGTGCCTGTGACACCGTACCGGGGGATACCTGGGACACCCGACAGATGTTTTTC. The encoded protein is CACDTVPGDTWDTRQMFF.

This clone is medium-sized. The same CDR3 arises from other DNA sequences in this sample as well. The chain joins TRDV2 to TRDJ3; TRDD3 agrees at 7 bases. The germline CDR1 and CDR2 sequences are GEAIGNYY and EKD. Trimming at V came to 0 bases and at J to 0 bases, leaving 4 bases not matched to a gene. The CDR3 sequence is 18 residues long. For the CDR3, the DNA is TGTGCCTGTGACACCGTACTGGGGAGCTCCTGGGACACCCGACAGATGTTTTTC. The encoded protein is CACDTVLGSSWDTRQMFF.

With regard to this clone: The likely explanation is a read error, given a far larger clone one base away. Other nucleotide sequences in the sample specify the same CDR3. The chain has TRDV2 and TRDJ3, with 13 bases identical to TRDD3. V was pared by 7 bases and J by 0 bases, with 17 bases of the junction left unmatched. The CDR3 extends over 22 amino acids. Per the germline V gene, CDR1 is GEAIGNYY and CDR2 is EKD. CDR3 bases: TGTGCCTGCGACTCTCTGTACTGGGGGATACGCGGGAGCTCCTGGGACACCCGACAGATGTTTTTC. Residues: CACDSLYWGIRGSSWDTRQMFF.

By frequency in the sample, this clone is medium-sized (0.01 to 0.1%). Germline and junction disagree at one end, which may indicate a read error. The genes are TRDV2 and TRDJ3, with a possible D match to TRDD3 (6 bases). The CDR3 spans 19 residues. The germline CDR1 and CDR2 sequences are GEAIGNYY and EKD. The CDR3 loop is CACDTVLGSTDWDARQMFF. CDR3 coding DNA: TGTGCCTGTGACACCGTGCTGGGGTCTACGGACTGGGACGCCCGACAGATGTTTTTC.

On this clone: A read error may be the cause here, since a much bigger clone is one base away. The V and J genes are TRDV2 and TRDJ1, with 8 bases matching TRDD3. Germline CDR1 is GEAIGNYY and CDR2 is EKD. The CDR3 extends over 13 amino acids. The V segment lost 3 bases and the J segment 13 bases; nucleotides outside the gene matches: 12. CDR3 sequence: CACDPLLGGRPIF. As DNA, the CDR3 is TGTGCCTGTGACCCCTTACTGGGGGGTAGACCCATCTTT.

Judged by abundance, this clone is large (0.1 to 1%). This CDR3 is also generated by other DNA sequences in the sample. The CDR3 bases are TGTGCCTGTGACACCTGGGGATTGACAGCACAACTCTTCTTT. The encoded protein is CACDTWGLTAQLFF. The chain has TRDV2 and TRDJ2, with a possible D match to TRDD3 (5 bases). The V gene lost 0 bases and the J gene lost 2 bases, with 6 bases spanning the gap. The CDR3 totals 14 residues. Germline CDR1 GEAIGNYY, CDR2 EKD.

Remarks on this clone: A far larger clone is a single base away, which makes a read error likely. The V and J genes are TRDV2 and TRDJ3; 12 nucleotides line up with TRDD3. The CDR3 runs 20 residues. Germline V CDR1 and CDR2: GEAIGNYY, EKD. CDR3 in amino acids: CACDTRLGDTSSWDTRRMFF. The DNA for the CDR3 is TGTGCCTGTGACACACGACTGGGGGATACCAGCTCCTGGGACACCCGACGGATGTTTTTC.

Note on this clone: This DNA's translation and the protein TCRdb lists, from a much larger clone, do not match at residue 10, likely due to a read error; the protein shown is translated from the DNA. The rearrangement uses TRDV2 and TRDJ3, with 10 bases fitting TRDD3. Germline loops: CDR1 GEAIGNYY, CDR2 EKD. The CDR3 covers 19 residues. With 3 bases clipped from V and 0 bases from J, the junction kept 7 bases outside the gene matches. The CDR3 DNA reads as TGTGCCTGTGACCCTCTGGGGGATATGTTCTCCTGGGACACCCGACAGATGTTTTTC. Its translation is CACDPLGDMFSWDTRQMFF.